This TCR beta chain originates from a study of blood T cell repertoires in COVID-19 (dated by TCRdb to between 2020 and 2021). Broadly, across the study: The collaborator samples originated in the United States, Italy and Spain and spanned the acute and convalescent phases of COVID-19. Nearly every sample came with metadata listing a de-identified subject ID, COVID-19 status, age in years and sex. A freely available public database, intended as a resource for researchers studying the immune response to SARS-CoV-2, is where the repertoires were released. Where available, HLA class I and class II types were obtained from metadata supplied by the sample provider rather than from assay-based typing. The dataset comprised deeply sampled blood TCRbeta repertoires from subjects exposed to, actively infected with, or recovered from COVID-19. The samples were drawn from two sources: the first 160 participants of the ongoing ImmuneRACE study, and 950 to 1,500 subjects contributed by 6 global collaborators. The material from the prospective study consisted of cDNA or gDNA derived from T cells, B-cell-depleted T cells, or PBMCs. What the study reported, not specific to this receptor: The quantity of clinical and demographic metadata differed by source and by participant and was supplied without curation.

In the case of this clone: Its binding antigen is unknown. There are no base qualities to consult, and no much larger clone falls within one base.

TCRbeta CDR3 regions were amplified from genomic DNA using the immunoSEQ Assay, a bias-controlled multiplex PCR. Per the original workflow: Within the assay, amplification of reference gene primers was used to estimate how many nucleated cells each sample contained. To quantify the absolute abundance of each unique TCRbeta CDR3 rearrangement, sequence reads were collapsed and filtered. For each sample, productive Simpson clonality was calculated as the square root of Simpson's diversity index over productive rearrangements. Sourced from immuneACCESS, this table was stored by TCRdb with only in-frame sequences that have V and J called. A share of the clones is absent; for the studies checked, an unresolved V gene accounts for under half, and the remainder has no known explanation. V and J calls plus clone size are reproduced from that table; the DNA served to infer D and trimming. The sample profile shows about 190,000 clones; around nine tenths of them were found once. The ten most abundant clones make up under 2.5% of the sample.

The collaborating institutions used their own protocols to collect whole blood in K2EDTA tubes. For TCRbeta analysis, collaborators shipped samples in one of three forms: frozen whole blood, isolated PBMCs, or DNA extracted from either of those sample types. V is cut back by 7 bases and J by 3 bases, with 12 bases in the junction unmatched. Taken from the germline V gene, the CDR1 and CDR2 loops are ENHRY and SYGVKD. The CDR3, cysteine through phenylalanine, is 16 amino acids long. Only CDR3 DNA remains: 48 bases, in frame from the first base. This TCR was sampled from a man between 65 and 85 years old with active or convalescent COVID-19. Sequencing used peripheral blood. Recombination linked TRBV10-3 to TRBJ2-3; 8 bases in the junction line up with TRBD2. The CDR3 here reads CAITEGVSGGTDTQYF. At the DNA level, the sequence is TGTGCCATCACCGAAGGGGTCAGCGGGGGAACAGATACGCAGTATTTT.